One and the same sample provided the 25 T cell receptor beta chains below, sequenced in a study of quantifying T cell responses using KT2 cells. Study at large: cDNA was made from DNase-treated RNA using alpha and beta constant primers.

The cDNA 3' end received a ligated oligonucleotide with a UMI. An equimolar mix of RC1.1 and RC1.2 primed the beta chain across TRBC1 and TRBC2. TCRdb used MiXCR to reprocess the UMI-ligation and nested PCR reads, holding one entry per CDR3 protein. The sample contains 25,000 to 35,000 distinct CDR3 sequences, about 9.4% of which appear only once. The sample consisted of PBMCs spiked with cells of the T cell clone KT2. The receptors derive from a human donor.

In its sample, this clonotype was seen many times. The chain couples TRBV9 to TRBJ1-3, with D unclear. The CDR3 runs to 15 residues. The germline V and J ends were trimmed by 0 bases and 3 bases, with 10 bases remaining between them. CDR1 is SGDLS, CDR2 YYNGEE, per germline. The DNA of the CDR3 is TGTGCCAGCAGCGTAGGCGGGCTAAGTGGAAACACCATATATTTT. Translation gives CASSVGGLSGNTIYF.

The sample holds one count of this clonotype. This may be a read error: a much more frequent sequence differs by one nucleotide. The CDR3 region has the DNA TGTGCCAGCAGACGGACAGCCGGTGTGGCCTATGGCTACACCTTC. Protein sequence: CASRRTAGVAYGYTF. The chain combines TRBV6-2 or TRBV6-3 with TRBJ1-2, with D perhaps TRBD1 (6 bases). V was trimmed by 6 bases and J by 4 bases, leaving 18 bases between them. Germline-derived CDR1 and CDR2 are MNHEY and SVGEGT. The CDR3 loop spans 15 amino acids.

In its sample, this clonotype was seen many times. The chain links TRBV2 to TRBJ2-1; the D call may be TRBD1 or TRBD2 (6 bases each). This CDR3 spans 15 amino acids. Germline V gene sequence: CDR1 SNHLY, CDR2 FYNNEI. The germline V and J ends were trimmed by 6 bases and 1 base, with 13 bases remaining between them. CDR3: CASRLGGDSYNEQFF. The CDR3 DNA reads TGTGCCAGCAGGTTGGGGGGCGATTCCTACAATGAGCAGTTCTTC. Using reference TRBV2 and TRBJ2-1 for the parts outside the CDR3, the full variable domain is EPEVTQTPSHQVTQMGQEVILRCVPISNHLYFYWYRQILGQKVEFLVSFYNNEISEKSEIFDDQFSVERPDGSNFTLKIRSTKLEDSAMYFCASRLGGDSYNEQFFGPGTRLTVL.

This clonotype was recorded at least ten times. The chain combines TRBV20-1 with TRBJ2-1; TRBD2 matches at 7 bases. Germline values: CDR1 DFQATT, CDR2 SNEGSKA (reference sequence). The CDR3 totals 17 residues. Trimming took 1 base from V and 0 from J; bases not matched to a gene: 9. CDR3 region: CSARVGPLAVSYNEQFF. The DNA of the CDR3 is TGCAGTGCTAGAGTTGGTCCCCTAGCGGTCTCCTACAATGAGCAGTTCTTC.

The V gene is TRBV7-3, the J gene TRBJ1-1; D not resolved. Germline CDR1 is SGHTA and CDR2 is FQGTGA. The CDR3 covers 13 residues. V lost 1 base and J 1 base, leaving 4 bases between the germline ends. This CDR3 is CASSLRWNTEAFF. CDR3 DNA sequence: TGTGCCAGCAGCTTAAGGTGGAACACTGAAGCTTTCTTT. The full variable domain, in which reference TRBV7-3 and TRBJ1-1 provide the parts outside the CDR3, is GAGVSQTPSNKVTEKGKYVELRCDPISGHTALYWYRQSLGQGPEFLIYFQGTGAADDSGLPNDRFFAVRPEGSVSTLKIQRTERGDSAVYLCASSLRWNTEAFFGQGTRLTVV.

The chain combines TRBV20-1 with TRBJ2-3, with a weak D call TRBD1 (8 bases). This CDR3 is 19 amino acids long. The germline V and J ends were trimmed by 0 bases and 1 base, with 23 bases remaining between them. Germline assignment: CDR1 DFQATT and CDR2 SNEGSKA (reference sequence). CDR3 sequence (DNA): TGCAGTGCTAGAGACAGGGGGCTTCCGCGGGGGCGAGGCACAGATACGCAGTATTTT. It codes for CSARDRGLPRGRGTDTQYF.

V usage is TRBV7-9 and J usage is TRBJ2-7; 8 positions match TRBD1. Trimming took 5 bases from V and 2 from J; bases not matched to a gene: 5. CDR3 length equals 14 residues. The germline V gene has CDR1 SEHNR and CDR2 FQNEAQ (reference sequence). The CDR3 DNA follows: TGTGCCAGCAGCGCCGGACAGGGCCCCTACGAGCAGTACTTC. Protein sequence: CASSAGQGPYEQYF.

This clonotype appeared many times. The chain has TRBV3-1 and TRBJ2-3; TRBD1 aligns across 9 bases. The CDR3 spans 15 residues. The J segment lost 2 bases and the V segment lost 5 bases, leaving 5 bases of the junction unmatched. Germline-derived CDR1 and CDR2 are LGHDT and YNNKEL (reference sequence). The CDR3 bases are TGTGCCAGCAGCTACCGGACAGGGGCCACAGATACGCAGTATTTT. Amino acids: CASSYRTGATDTQYF.

This clonotype was detected ten times or more. The chain has TRBV3-1 and TRBJ2-7; D is perhaps TRBD1 or TRBD2 (5 bases each). V gave up 4 bases and J gave up 0 bases, with 7 bases separating them. Germline V CDR1 and CDR2: LGHDT, YNNKEL (reference sequence). The CDR3 spans 13 residues. The CDR3 DNA sequence: TGTGCCAGCAGCCGAGGGGTCTCCTACGAGCAGTACTTC. Protein product: CASSRGVSYEQYF.

This clonotype has just a few counts. V and J are TRBV6-5 and TRBJ2-2, with a possible D match to TRBD1 (6 bases). V dropped 6 bases and J dropped 4 bases, with 18 bases sitting between them. Germline loops: CDR1 MNHEY, CDR2 SVGAGI. The CDR3 is 16 amino acids. CDR3 coding DNA: TGTGCCAGCAGCCCCGGGACACCCGATGCCACCGGGGAGCTGTTTTTT. Its translation: CASSPGTPDATGELFF.

The J gene is TRBJ2-2, the V gene TRBV7-3, with D uncertain. V gave up 5 bases and J gave up 1 base, with 8 bases separating them. CDR3 length: 14 residues. From germline, CDR1 is SGHTA and CDR2 FQGTGA. The CDR3 protein is CASSPNLNTGELFF. Written as DNA, the CDR3 is TGTGCCAGCAGCCCTAATCTGAACACCGGGGAGCTGTTTTTT.

This clonotype has a count of ten or more. The V and J genes are TRBV6-1 and TRBJ1-4; D unclear. V shed 5 bases and J shed 8 bases, with 21 bases lying between them. This CDR3 has 16 amino acids. The germline gives CDR1 MNHNS, CDR2 SASEGT. The CDR3 is CASSLHSGSTEEKLFF. CDR3 DNA sequence: TGTGCCAGCAGTTTGCATTCCGGGAGCACAGAGGAAAAACTGTTTTTT.

The V gene is TRBV6-2 or TRBV6-3, the J gene TRBJ2-7; D unresolved. Looked up from germline, CDR1 is MNHEY and CDR2 is SVGEGT. This CDR3 is 14 amino acids long. V lost 5 bases and J 2 bases, leaving 13 bases between the germline ends. The CDR3 is CASSPSSGAYEQYF. The CDR3 DNA is TGTGCCAGCAGTCCCTCGTCCGGAGCCTACGAGCAGTACTTC.

The V and J genes are TRBV19 and TRBJ2-3; no definite D call. Germline CDR1 is LNHDA and CDR2 is SQIVND (reference sequence). V dropped 5 bases and J dropped 0 bases, with 15 bases sitting between them. CDR3 length: 16 residues. The CDR3 loop is CASSLLRDPSTDTQYF. The CDR3 coding sequence is TGTGCCAGTAGTCTTTTACGAGATCCTAGCACAGATACGCAGTATTTT.

The gene calls are TRBV20-1 and TRBJ1-5; no definite D call. CDR1 DFQATT and CDR2 SNEGSKA come from the germline V gene (reference sequence). V shed 3 bases and J shed 1 base, with 4 bases lying between them. The CDR3 sequence is 12 residues long. CDR3 DNA sequence: TGCAGTGCTAGGGAAAGCAATCAGCCCCAGCATTTT. As protein: CSARESNQPQHF.

Ten or more counts support this clonotype. The rearrangement uses TRBV20-1 and TRBJ1-1; D gene ambiguous. V lost 5 bases and J lost 3, with 13 bases in between. Germline V lookup: CDR1 DFQATT, CDR2 SNEGSKA (reference sequence). The CDR3 runs 13 residues. The CDR3 sequence is CSAPGRAYTEAFF. CDR3 in DNA: TGCAGTGCTCCCGGTAGGGCATACACTGAAGCTTTCTTT.

This clonotype was seen more than once but under ten times. The V and J genes are TRBV3-1 and TRBJ1-1, with 7 bases that match TRBD1. Looked up from germline, CDR1 is LGHDT and CDR2 is YNNKEL (reference sequence). There are 14 residues in the CDR3. J gave up 9 bases and V 0 bases, and 7 bases lay outside the gene matches. CDR3 DNA: TGTGCCAGCAGCCAAGATAGGGGACAGCCAAAAGCTTTCTTT. This sequence encodes CASSQDRGQPKAFF.

The sample holds many counts of this clonotype. V and J are TRBV6-2 or TRBV6-3 and TRBJ1-1; no clear D. There are 17 residues in the CDR3. V was shortened by 2 bases and J by 0 bases, with 16 bases between the two germline ends. Germline CDR1 reads MNHEY; CDR2 reads SVGEGT. In DNA, the CDR3 is TGTGCCAGCAGTTACGACGTGGCAGGTCTCATGAACACTGAAGCTTTCTTT. Residues: CASSYDVAGLMNTEAFF.

A few counts support this clonotype. The V and J genes are TRBV7-9 and TRBJ2-5; 9 bases match TRBD2. CDR3 length equals 15 residues. CDR1 is SEHNR and CDR2 is FQNEAQ in the germline V gene (reference sequence). J gave up 1 base and V 8 bases, and 8 bases lay outside the gene matches. Written as DNA, the CDR3 is TGTGCCAGCGCTGTCGGGCGGGAGGGCCAAGAGACCCAGTACTTC. Translating it yields CASAVGREGQETQYF. Full variable domain (outside the CDR3, taken from reference TRBV7-9 and TRBJ2-5): DTGVSQNPRHKITKRGQNVTFRCDPISEHNRLYWYRQTLGQGPEFLTYFQNEAQLEKSRLLSDRFSAERPKGSFSTLEIQRTEQGDSAMYLCASAVGREGQETQYFGPGTRLLVL.

CDR3 sequence (DNA): TGTGCCAGCAGCCGGGGGGGGACTCAAGCTAATCAGCCCCAGCATTTT. Amino acid sequence: CASSRGGTQANQPQHF. The genes are TRBV9 and TRBJ1-5; D perhaps matches TRBD1 (5 bases). The CDR3 covers 16 residues. With 4 bases removed from V and 4 bases from J, the gap between germline ends came to 18 bases. Per germline, CDR1 SGDLS and CDR2 YYNGEE.

This clonotype was detected ten times or more. The chain combines TRBV3-1 with TRBJ2-5; TRBD1 agrees at 10 bases. The ends lost 4 bases at V and 6 bases at J; junction bases unmatched: 8. Looked up from germline, CDR1 is LGHDT and CDR2 is YNNKEL (reference sequence). The CDR3 contains 15 residues. The CDR3 nucleotides are TGTGCCAGCAGCCCACCTCGACAGGGGGCAAAGACCCAGTACTTC. It codes for CASSPPRQGAKTQYF.

The table lists this clonotype with a few counts. The chain carries TRBV29-1 and TRBJ1-1; the D is unclear. CDR1 is SQVTM, CDR2 ANQGSEA, per germline. Trimming shortened V by 3 bases and J by 0 bases, and 14 bases separated the two germline ends. The CDR3 extends over 15 amino acids. CDR3 sequence (DNA): TGCAGCGTTGAGGGTGGGGAGTGGGTGAACACTGAAGCTTTCTTT. As protein: CSVEGGEWVNTEAFF.

This clonotype was detected only a few times. This sequence joins TRBV5-4 and TRBJ1-1; maybe TRBD1 (6 bases). This CDR3 has 14 amino acids. Trimming removed 4 bases at V and 1 base at J, with 11 bases between. Germline CDR1 reads SGHNT; CDR2 reads YYREEE (reference sequence). Here the CDR3 reads CASSAGHRNTEAFF. The CDR3 DNA reads as TGTGCCAGCAGCGCGGGACACCGGAACACTGAAGCTTTCTTT.

This clonotype was counted between two and nine times. The V call is TRBV7-3, the J call TRBJ1-1; TRBD1 matches 8 bases. Per the germline V gene, CDR1 is SGHTA and CDR2 is FQGTGA. This CDR3 has 14 amino acids. Losses at the gene ends were 5 bases for V and 4 bases for J; bases not matched to a gene: 6. Here the CDR3 DNA reads TGTGCCAGCAGCCCAACAGGGGGAGGCACTGAAGCTTTCTTT. Its protein is CASSPTGGGTEAFF.

The sample holds many counts of this clonotype. This rearrangement joins TRBV5-6 to TRBJ1-1, with no clear D. The CDR3 length is 16 residues. The germline gives CDR1 SGHDT, CDR2 YYEEEE. V lost 1 base to trimming and J lost 5 bases, with 18 bases between them. The DNA of the CDR3 is TGTGCCAGCAGCTTGATGGGAACAACATCGAAGACTGAAGCTTTCTTT. This translates into CASSLMGTTSKTEAFF.